The 7 T cell receptor beta chains presented below share a single source sample, sequenced in a study of identical twins. A single record per CDR3 protein comes from TCRdb applying MiXCR to the 5' RACE reads. The repertoire has 1.5 million to 2 million distinct CDR3 sequences, under 35% of them found once; the top ten carry about 0.25%. Material for sequencing was cord blood. These receptors were taken from a newborn girl in good health.

The chain is built from TRBV27 and TRBJ1-2; TRBD1 is a possible D gene (6 bases). CDR3 length: 15 amino acids. The V gene's germline CDR1 is MNHEY and CDR2 SMNVEV (reference sequence). Trimming removed 8 bases at V and 4 bases at J, with 20 bases between. DNA of the CDR3: TGTGCCAGCCGTCCCGGGACATCCCCCCTCTATGGCTACACCTTC. Translated, it gives CASRPGTSPLYGYTF.

The table lists this clonotype with a few counts. CDR3 in amino acids: CANLTPKSPQSNEKLFF. The CDR3, as DNA: TGTGCCAACCTCACCCCAAAGAGTCCACAGAGTAATGAAAAACTGTTTTTT. J is TRBJ1-4 and V is TRBV10-3; D call uncertain. V was trimmed by 10 bases and J by 4 bases, leaving 25 bases between them. The CDR3 has 17 amino acids. The germline V gene has CDR1 ENHRY and CDR2 SYGVKD.

V is TRBV11-2 and J is TRBJ1-2, with TRBD1 matching over 9 bases. V was clipped by 8 bases and J by 7 bases; unmatched bases: 14. The CDR3 totals 15 residues. Looked up from germline, CDR1 is SGHAT and CDR2 is FQNNGV. CDR3 sequence (DNA): TGTGCCAGCGAAAAGCGGACAGGGGCCCCCGGTGGCTACACCTTC. This sequence encodes CASEKRTGAPGGYTF.

This chain links TRBV6-2 or TRBV6-3 with TRBJ2-4; TRBD2 is a possible D gene (7 bases). Germline V gives CDR1 MNHEY, CDR2 SVGEGT. This CDR3 contains 15 residues. Between the trimmed V and J ends, which lost 3 bases and 9 bases, there was a span of 18 bases. The CDR3 DNA sequence: TGTGCCAGCAGTTATAACAGGGAGGGGAGAAGCATTCAGTACTTC. Amino acids: CASSYNREGRSIQYF.

In its sample, this clonotype was seen a few times. The chain couples TRBV2 to TRBJ2-7, with 11 bases matching TRBD2. V was clipped by 7 bases and J by 7 bases; unmatched bases: 9. Germline-derived CDR1 and CDR2 are SNHLY and FYNNEI. CDR3 length: 14 amino acids. The CDR3 region is CASIGLAGGNEQYF. In DNA, the CDR3 is TGTGCCAGCATTGGTCTAGCGGGGGGCAATGAGCAGTACTTC.

Here the CDR3 reads CASRWQGVNQPQHF. CDR3 nucleotides: TGTGCCAGCAGGTGGCAGGGGGTTAATCAGCCCCAGCATTTT. This chain joins TRBV2 and TRBJ1-5, with TRBD1 matching over 7 bases. V dropped 6 bases and J dropped 4; count of bases not matched to a gene: 6. CDR1 SNHLY and CDR2 FYNNEI come from the germline V gene. CDR3 length: 14 amino acids.

CDR3 region: CASTLGGPRDTQYF. The CDR3 bases are TGTGCCAGCACCTTGGGAGGGCCTAGGGATACGCAGTATTTT. The chain employs TRBV28 and TRBJ2-3; 7 bases are a match to TRBD2. Per germline, CDR1 MDHEN and CDR2 SYDVKM. This CDR3 has 14 amino acids. V lost 7 bases to trimming and J lost 6 bases; unmatched junction nucleotides: 10.